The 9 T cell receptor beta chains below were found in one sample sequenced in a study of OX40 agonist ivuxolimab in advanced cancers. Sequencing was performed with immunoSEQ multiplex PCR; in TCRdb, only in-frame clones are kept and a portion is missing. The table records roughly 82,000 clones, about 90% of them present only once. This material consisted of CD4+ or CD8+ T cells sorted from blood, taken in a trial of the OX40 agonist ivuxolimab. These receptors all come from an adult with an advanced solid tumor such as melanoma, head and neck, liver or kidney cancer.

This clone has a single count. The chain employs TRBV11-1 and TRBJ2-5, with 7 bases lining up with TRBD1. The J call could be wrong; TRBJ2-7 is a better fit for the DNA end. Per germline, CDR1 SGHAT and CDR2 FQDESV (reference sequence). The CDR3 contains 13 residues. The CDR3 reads CASSRDRIYEQYF. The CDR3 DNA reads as TGTGCCAGCAGTCGGGACAGAATATACGAGCAGTACTTC.

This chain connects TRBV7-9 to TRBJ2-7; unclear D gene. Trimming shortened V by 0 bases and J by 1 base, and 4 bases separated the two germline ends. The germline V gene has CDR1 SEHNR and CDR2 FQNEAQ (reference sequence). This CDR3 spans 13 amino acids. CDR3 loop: CASSLAGSYEQYF. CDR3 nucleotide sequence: TGTGCCAGCAGCTTAGCGGGTTCCTACGAGCAGTACTTC.

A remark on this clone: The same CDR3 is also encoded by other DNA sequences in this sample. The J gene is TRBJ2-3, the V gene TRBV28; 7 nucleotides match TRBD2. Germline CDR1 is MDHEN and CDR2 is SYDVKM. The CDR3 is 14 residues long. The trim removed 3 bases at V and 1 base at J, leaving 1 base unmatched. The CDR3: CASSFLAGTDTQYF. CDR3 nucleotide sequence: TGTGCCAGCAGTTTTCTAGCGGGCACAGATACGCAGTATTTT.

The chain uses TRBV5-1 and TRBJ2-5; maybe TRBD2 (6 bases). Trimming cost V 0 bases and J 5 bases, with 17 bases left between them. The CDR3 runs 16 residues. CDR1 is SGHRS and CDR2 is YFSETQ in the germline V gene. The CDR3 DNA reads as TGCGCCAGCAGCTTGGGTGCCGGGGGAGGCGGGGAGACCCAGTACTTC. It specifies CASSLGAGGGGETQYF.

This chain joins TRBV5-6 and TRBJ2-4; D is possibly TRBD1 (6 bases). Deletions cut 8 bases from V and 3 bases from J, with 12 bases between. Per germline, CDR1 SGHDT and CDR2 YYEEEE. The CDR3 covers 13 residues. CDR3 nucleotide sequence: TGTGCCAGTGGCAGGGGATACAAAAACATTCAGTACTTC. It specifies CASGRGYKNIQYF.

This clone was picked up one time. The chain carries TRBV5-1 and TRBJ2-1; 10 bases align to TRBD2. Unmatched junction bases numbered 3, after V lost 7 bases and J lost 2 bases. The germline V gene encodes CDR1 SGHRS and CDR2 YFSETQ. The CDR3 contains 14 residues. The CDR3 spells CASSGLAAYNEQFF. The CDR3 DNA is TGCGCCAGCTCCGGACTAGCGGCCTACAATGAGCAGTTCTTC.

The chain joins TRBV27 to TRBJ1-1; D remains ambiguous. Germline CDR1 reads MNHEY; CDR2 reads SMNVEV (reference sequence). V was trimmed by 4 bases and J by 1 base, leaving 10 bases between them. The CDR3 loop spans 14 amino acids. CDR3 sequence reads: CASSSFRSNTEAFF. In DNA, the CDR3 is TGTGCCAGCAGTTCCTTTAGGTCGAACACTGAAGCTTTCTTT.

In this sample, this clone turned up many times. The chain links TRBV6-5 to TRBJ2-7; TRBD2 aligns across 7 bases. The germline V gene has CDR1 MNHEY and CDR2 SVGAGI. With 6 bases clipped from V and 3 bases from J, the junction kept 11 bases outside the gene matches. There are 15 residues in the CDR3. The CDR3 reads CASSNDLSGYYEQYF. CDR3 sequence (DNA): TGTGCCAGCAGCAACGACCTTAGCGGGTACTACGAGCAGTACTTC.

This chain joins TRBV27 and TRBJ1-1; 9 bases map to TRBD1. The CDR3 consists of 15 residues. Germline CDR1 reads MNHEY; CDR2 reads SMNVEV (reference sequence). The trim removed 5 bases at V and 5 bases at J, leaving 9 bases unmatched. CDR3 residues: CASSPYGTGRTEAFF. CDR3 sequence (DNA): TGTGCCAGCAGTCCATACGGGACAGGGCGAACTGAAGCTTTCTTT.